This TCR beta chain derives from a study of Ad26.COV2.S vaccination and SARS-CoV-2 variants. Findings and limits, study-wide: Responses of spike-specific T cells (both CD8+ and CD4+) reportedly showed substantial breadth after vaccination.

Sequenced by immunoSEQ multiplex PCR; TCRdb stores in-frame clones only, minus some. This table holds around 450,000 clones, roughly 87% found once. V was clipped by 5 bases and J by 7 bases; unmatched bases: 10. Germline V gene sequence: CDR1 SGHDN, CDR2 FVKESK. This CDR3 contains 15 residues. The treatment here: around 19 received Ad26.COV2.S at low or high dose, single or two shots; a few received placebo; per-sample allocation not given. Samples were taken on day 63 after the first vaccine or placebo injection. An adult aged 18-55 years in Boston served as the donor. For this clone: Its antigen is currently unknown.

The chain employs TRBV14 and TRBJ2-1; TRBD2 matches 8 bases. The origin of this receptor is a person between 18 and 65 years old who received the Ad26.COV2.S COVID-19 vaccine or a placebo. Sequencing used peripheral blood, obtained in a trial of Ad26.COV2.S vaccine versus placebo. CDR3 coding DNA: TGTGCCAGCAGCATGCGGGGGGTGATTTGGAATGAGCAGTTCTTC. It is translated as CASSMRGVIWNEQFF. Based on the CDR3 plus reference TRBV14 and TRBJ2-1, the full variable domain is EAGVTQFPSHSVIEKGQTVTLRCDPISGHDNLYWYRRVMGKEIKFLLHFVKESKQDESGMPNNRFLAERTGGTYSTLKVQPAELEDSGVYFCASSMRGVIWNEQFFGPGTRLTVL.